This T cell receptor (beta chain) stems from a study of human T cells and chemical hapten exposure. Looking at the study overall: Sensitization employed 2% DPC on approximately 2 cm by approximately 2 cm of upper inner arm skin. Alopecia areata, totalis and universalis patients, mostly female, were included. Study findings and constraints: TCRs at high frequency, those above 1 in 1000, did not change with DPC sensitization. Significantly greater numbers of large CDR3 similarity clusters came from expanded TCRs than from controls.

TCRdb reprocessed the RACE reads via MiXCR and lists one record per CDR3 protein. Of about 60,000 distinct CDR3 sequences detected, around 9.3% appear once; the ten largest clones hold about an eighth. With regard to this clonotype: Antigen unknown.

Time point described: patch test 1, 2 weeks after DPC sensitization. Treatment reported: therapeutic diphenylcyclopropenone sensitization with weekly scalp DPC. The clonotype was recovered from a woman aged 40 to 49 with alopecia areata. Some clones in this sample may be carry-over from other donors' samples. The material was whole blood, obtained in connection with sensitization to the hapten diphenylcyclopropenone (DPC).

This chain's CDR3 is CASSLASSGTYEQYF. CDR3 nucleotides: TGTGCCAGCAGCTTAGCGAGTAGCGGCACCTACGAGCAGTACTTC. The chain carries TRBV7-2 and TRBJ2-7; possibly TRBD2 for D (6 bases). The V and J ends lost 0 bases and 2 bases respectively, with 11 bases between them. The CDR3 consists of 15 residues. The germline CDR1 and CDR2 sequences are SGHTA and FQGNSA.